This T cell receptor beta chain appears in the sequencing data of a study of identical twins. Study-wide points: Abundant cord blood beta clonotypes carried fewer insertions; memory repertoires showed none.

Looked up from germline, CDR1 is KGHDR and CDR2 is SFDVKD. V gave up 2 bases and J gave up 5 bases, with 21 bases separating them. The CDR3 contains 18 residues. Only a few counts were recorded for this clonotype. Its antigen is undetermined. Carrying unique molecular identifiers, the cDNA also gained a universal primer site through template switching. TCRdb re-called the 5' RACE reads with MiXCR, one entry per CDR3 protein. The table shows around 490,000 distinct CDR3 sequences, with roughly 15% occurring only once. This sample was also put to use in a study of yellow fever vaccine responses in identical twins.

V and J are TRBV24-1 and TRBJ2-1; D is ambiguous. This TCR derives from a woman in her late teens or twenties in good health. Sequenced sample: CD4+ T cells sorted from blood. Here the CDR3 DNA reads TGTGCCACCAGTGATTCCCCGTTAGCCGGGCAGAGCCACAATGAGCAGTTCTTC. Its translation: CATSDSPLAGQSHNEQFF.